What follows are 11 T cell receptor beta chains derived from one specimen sequenced in a study of a mutant IDH1 vaccine in newly diagnosed glioma. The assay was immunoSEQ multiplex PCR, and TCRdb's table has in-frame clones only and misses some. This table has approximately 10,000 clones, 80% to 90% appearing once. Their cognate antigens are unknown. Time point given: week 5, during vaccination. Every single dose of the vaccine, 300 ug of mutant IDH1 20-mer peptide, came with topical imiquimod. Sequenced here: PBMCs, sampled from a glioma patient whose treatment included an IDH1 peptide vaccine. The receptors shown here come from a woman aged 40 to 49 with glioma. Some clones in this sample may be carry-over from other donors' samples.

The chain carries TRBV25-1 and TRBJ2-7; no firm D call. The ends were cut back, 6 bases at V and 0 bases at J, with 12 bases in the middle. The germline V gene encodes CDR1 MGHDK and CDR2 SYGVNS. This CDR3 has 14 residues. The CDR3: CASSLGLSSYEQYF. The CDR3 nucleotides read TGTGCCAGCAGCCTCGGTCTGAGCTCCTACGAGCAGTACTTC.

The chain links TRBV5-1 to TRBJ2-5, with D tentatively TRBD1 or TRBD2 (5 bases each). The CDR3 is made up of 14 amino acids. With 0 bases removed from V and 2 bases from J, the gap between germline ends came to 8 bases. CDR1 is SGHRS and CDR2 is YFSETQ in the germline V gene. CDR3 amino acids: CASSLGGAQETQYF. CDR3 nucleotide sequence: TGCGCCAGCAGCTTGGGAGGGGCTCAAGAGACCCAGTACTTC.

V is TRBV29-1 and J is TRBJ1-2; TRBD1 agrees at 8 bases. The V gene end was trimmed by 6 bases and the J gene end by 2 bases; junction bases not matched to a gene: 2. CDR3 length: 12 amino acids. Germline CDR1 is SQVTM and CDR2 is ANQGSEA. CDR3 nucleotides: TGCAGCGTACGGACAGGGAACTATGGCTACACCTTC. Encoded protein: CSVRTGNYGYTF.

This sequence joins TRBV30 and TRBJ2-7; tentatively, D is TRBD2 (5 bases). The last part of the DNA fits TRBJ2-5 better; the J call may be wrong. Per germline, CDR1 GTSNPN and CDR2 SVGIG (reference sequence). The CDR3 totals 15 residues. As DNA, the CDR3 is TGTGCCTGGACCCGAATGAATAGCGACTGGGAGACCCAGTACTTC. Amino acids: CAWTRMNSDWETQYF.

V and J are TRBV5-1 and TRBJ2-1; TRBD2 agrees at 7 bases. The germline gives CDR1 SGHRS, CDR2 YFSETQ. After removal of 5 bases from V and 6 bases from J, the junction contained 14 bases not matched to a gene. The CDR3 is 16 residues long. The CDR3 reads CASSPGPNRGGNEQFF. The CDR3 nucleotides are TGCGCCAGCAGTCCCGGACCCAACCGCGGGGGCAATGAGCAGTTCTTC.

V and J are TRBV4-1 and TRBJ2-5; 12 bases align to TRBD2. Germline values: CDR1 MGHRA, CDR2 YSYEKL. The ends lost 0 bases at V and 5 bases at J; junction bases unmatched: 19. CDR3 length: 21 residues. CDR3 in amino acids: CASSQDGQTSGGWGGRETQYF. The CDR3, as DNA: TGCGCCAGCAGCCAAGATGGTCAGACTAGCGGGGGATGGGGTGGTCGGGAGACCCAGTACTTC.

The chain joins TRBV28 to TRBJ2-7; TRBD2 matches at 8 bases. Trimming removed 6 bases from V and 4 bases from J; junction bases left unmatched: 8. Germline assignment: CDR1 MDHEN and CDR2 SYDVKM. The CDR3 has 14 residues. The chain's CDR3 is CASSRGGLEYEQYF. The DNA of the CDR3 is TGTGCCAGCAGCCGGGGGGGGTTGGAATACGAGCAGTACTTC.

This chain uses TRBV30 with TRBJ1-4; the D gene is possibly TRBD1 (6 bases). V was pared by 2 bases and J by 5 bases, with 12 bases between. Germline V CDR1 and CDR2: GTSNPN, SVGIG (reference sequence). The CDR3 length is 14 residues. DNA for the CDR3: TGTGCCTGGAGTCGCGGGGGGCGGAATGAAAAACTGTTTTTT. It yields the protein CAWSRGGRNEKLFF. Supplemented by reference TRBV30 and TRBJ1-4, the full variable domain reads SQTIHQWPATLVQPVGSPLSLECTVEGTSNPNLYWYRQAAGRGLQLLFYSVGIGQISSEVPQNLSASRPQDRQFILSSKKLLLSDSGFYLCAWSRGGRNEKLFFGSGTQLSVL.

The CDR3 loop is CASSLAIGDRGHEQYF. DNA of the CDR3: TGTGCCAGCAGCTTAGCGATCGGGGACCGTGGCCACGAGCAGTACTTC. The genes are TRBV7-9 and TRBJ2-7; D is perhaps TRBD1 or TRBD2 (5 bases each). Germline V gene lookup returns CDR1 SEHNR and CDR2 FQNEAQ (reference sequence). The CDR3 is 16 amino acids. The V gene lost 0 bases and the J gene lost 5 bases, with 17 bases spanning the gap.

The chain couples TRBV6-1 to TRBJ2-1, with TRBD2 as a possible D gene (7 bases). V was cut by 2 bases and J by 3 bases, with 11 bases left in between. The CDR3 consists of 15 residues. CDR1 and CDR2 (germline): MNHNS, SASEGT. DNA for the CDR3: TGTGCCAGCAGTGAAACGGGGGGCTTCTACAATGAGCAGTTCTTC. This codes for CASSETGGFYNEQFF.

This rearrangement joins TRBV2 to TRBJ2-7, with TRBD2 matching over 11 bases. The trim removed 5 bases at V and 2 bases at J, leaving 5 bases unmatched. Germline V gene lookup returns CDR1 SNHLY and CDR2 FYNNEI. This CDR3 is built from 15 residues. CDR3 protein: CASSSGLAEAYEQYF. The DNA for the CDR3 is TGTGCCAGCAGTTCGGGACTAGCGGAGGCCTACGAGCAGTACTTC.